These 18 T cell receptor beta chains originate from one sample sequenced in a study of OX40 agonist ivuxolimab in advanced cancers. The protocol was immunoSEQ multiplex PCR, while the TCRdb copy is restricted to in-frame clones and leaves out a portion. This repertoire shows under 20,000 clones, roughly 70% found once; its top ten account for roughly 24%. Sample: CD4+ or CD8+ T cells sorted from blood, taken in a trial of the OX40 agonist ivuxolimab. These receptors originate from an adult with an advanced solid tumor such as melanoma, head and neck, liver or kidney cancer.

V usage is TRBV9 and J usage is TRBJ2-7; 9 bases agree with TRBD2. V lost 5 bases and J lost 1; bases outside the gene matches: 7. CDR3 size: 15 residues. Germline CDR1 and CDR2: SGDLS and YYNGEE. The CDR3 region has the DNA TGTGCCAGCAGTGCAGAGACTAGCGGATCCTACGAGCAGTACTTC. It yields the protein CASSAETSGSYEQYF.

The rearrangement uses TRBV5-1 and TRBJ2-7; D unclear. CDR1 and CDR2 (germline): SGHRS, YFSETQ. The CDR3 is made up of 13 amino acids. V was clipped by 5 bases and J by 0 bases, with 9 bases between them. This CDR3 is CASSQRISYEQYF. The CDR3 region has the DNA TGCGCCAGCAGTCAGCGCATCTCCTACGAGCAGTACTTC.

This chain's CDR3 is CATSRDAGGGEKLFF. The CDR3 DNA follows: TGTGCCACCAGCAGAGATGCAGGGGGCGGTGAAAAACTGTTTTTT. The J gene is TRBJ1-4, the V gene TRBV15; 8 bases are a match to TRBD1. The CDR3 has 15 residues. Trimming at V came to 0 bases and at J to 7 bases, leaving 4 bases not matched to a gene. CDR1 and CDR2 (germline): LNHNV, YYDKDF (reference sequence).

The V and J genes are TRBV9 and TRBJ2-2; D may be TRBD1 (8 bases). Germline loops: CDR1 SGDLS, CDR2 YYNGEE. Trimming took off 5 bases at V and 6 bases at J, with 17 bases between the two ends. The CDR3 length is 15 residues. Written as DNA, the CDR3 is TGTGCCAGCAGAACTGGACAGGGAGGGGCCGGGGAGCTGTTTTTT. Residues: CASRTGQGGAGELFF.

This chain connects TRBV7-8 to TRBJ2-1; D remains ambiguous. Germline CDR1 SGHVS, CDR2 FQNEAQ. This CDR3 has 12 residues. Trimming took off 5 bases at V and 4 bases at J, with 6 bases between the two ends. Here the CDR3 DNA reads TGTGCCAGCAGCCCCAGGTACAATGAGCAGTTCTTC. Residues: CASSPRYNEQFF.

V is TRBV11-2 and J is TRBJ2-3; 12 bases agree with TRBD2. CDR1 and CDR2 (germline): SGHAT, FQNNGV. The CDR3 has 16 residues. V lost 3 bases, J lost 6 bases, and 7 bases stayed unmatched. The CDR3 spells CASSFPSGGGQDTQYF. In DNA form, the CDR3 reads TGTGCCAGCAGCTTCCCTAGCGGGGGGGGTCAGGATACGCAGTATTTT.

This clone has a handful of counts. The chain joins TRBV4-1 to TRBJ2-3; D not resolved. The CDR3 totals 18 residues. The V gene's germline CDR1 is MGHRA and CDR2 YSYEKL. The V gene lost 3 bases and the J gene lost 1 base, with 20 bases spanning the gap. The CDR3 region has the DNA TGCGCCAGCAGCCACCTGTTGCCGGGCTCCCCTGGCACAGATACGCAGTATTTT. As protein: CASSHLLPGSPGTDTQYF.

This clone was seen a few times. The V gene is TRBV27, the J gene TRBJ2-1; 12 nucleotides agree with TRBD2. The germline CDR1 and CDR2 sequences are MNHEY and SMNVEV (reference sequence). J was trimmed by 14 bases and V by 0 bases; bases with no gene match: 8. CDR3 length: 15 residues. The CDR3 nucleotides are TGTGCCAGCAGTTTATCCGGACTAGCGGGGTTCAGAGAGTTCTTC. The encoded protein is CASSLSGLAGFREFF.

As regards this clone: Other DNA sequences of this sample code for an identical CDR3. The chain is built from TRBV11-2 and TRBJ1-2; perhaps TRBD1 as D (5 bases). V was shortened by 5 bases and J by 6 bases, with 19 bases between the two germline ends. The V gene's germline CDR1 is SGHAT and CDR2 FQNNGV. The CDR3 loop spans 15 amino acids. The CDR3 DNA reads TGTGCCAGCAGCCGTAGGGAGGGCGCCAGGGATGGCTACACCTTC. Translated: CASSRREGARDGYTF.

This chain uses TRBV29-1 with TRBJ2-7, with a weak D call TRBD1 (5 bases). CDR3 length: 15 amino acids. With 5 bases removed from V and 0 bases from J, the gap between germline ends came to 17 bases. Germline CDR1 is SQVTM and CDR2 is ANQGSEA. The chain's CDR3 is CSVRGFAGSSYEQYF. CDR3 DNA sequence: TGCAGCGTTAGGGGTTTCGCAGGGTCCTCCTACGAGCAGTACTTC.

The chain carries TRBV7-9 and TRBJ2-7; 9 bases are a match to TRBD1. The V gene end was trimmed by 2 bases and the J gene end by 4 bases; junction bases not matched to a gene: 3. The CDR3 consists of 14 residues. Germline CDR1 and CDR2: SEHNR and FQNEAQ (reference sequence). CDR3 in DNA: TGTGCCAGCAGCTTATCACAGGGGGCTTACGAGCAGTACTTC. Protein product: CASSLSQGAYEQYF.

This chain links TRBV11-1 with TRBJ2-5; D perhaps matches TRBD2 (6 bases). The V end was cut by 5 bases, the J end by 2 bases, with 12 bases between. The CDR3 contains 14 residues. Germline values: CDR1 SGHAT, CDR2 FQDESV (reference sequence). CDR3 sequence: CASSEGTRQETQYF. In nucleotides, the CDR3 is TGTGCCAGCAGCGAAGGGACTCGACAAGAGACCCAGTACTTC.

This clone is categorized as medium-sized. CDR3 in DNA: TGTGCCAGCAGTTTTGGAGGGGCTCAGCCCCAGCATTTT. This codes for CASSFGGAQPQHF. The rearrangement links TRBV28 to TRBJ1-5, with D tentatively TRBD1 (5 bases). Germline CDR1 reads MDHEN; CDR2 reads SYDVKM. The CDR3 consists of 13 residues. Trimming removed 3 bases at V and 6 bases at J, with 9 bases between.

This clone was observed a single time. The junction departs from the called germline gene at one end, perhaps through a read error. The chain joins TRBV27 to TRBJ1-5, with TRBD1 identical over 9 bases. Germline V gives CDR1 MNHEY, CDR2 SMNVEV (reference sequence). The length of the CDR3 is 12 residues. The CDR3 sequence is CASDRGGLDPAF. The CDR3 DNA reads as TGTGCCAGTGACAGGGGGGGATTAGACCCAGCATTT.

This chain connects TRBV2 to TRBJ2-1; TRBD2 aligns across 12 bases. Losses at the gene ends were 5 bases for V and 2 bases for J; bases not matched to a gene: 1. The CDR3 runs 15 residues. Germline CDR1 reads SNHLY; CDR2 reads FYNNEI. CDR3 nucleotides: TGTGCCAGCAGTCCTAGCGGGGGGGCCTACAATGAGCAGTTCTTC. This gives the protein CASSPSGGAYNEQFF. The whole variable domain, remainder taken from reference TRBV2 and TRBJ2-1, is EPEVTQTPSHQVTQMGQEVILRCVPISNHLYFYWYRQILGQKVEFLVSFYNNEISEKSEIFDDQFSVERPDGSNFTLKIRSTKLEDSAMYFCASSPSGGAYNEQFFGPGTRLTVL.

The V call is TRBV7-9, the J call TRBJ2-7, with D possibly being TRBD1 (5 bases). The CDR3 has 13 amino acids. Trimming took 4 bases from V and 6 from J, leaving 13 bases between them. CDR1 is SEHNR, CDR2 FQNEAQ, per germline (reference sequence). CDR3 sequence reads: CASSSETEVEQYF. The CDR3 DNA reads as TGTGCCAGCAGCTCCGAGACAGAGGTCGAGCAGTACTTC.

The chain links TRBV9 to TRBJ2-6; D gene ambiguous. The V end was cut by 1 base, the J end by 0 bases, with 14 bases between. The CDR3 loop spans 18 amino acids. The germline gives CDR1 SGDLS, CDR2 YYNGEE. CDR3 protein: CASSVLEQPSSGANVLTF. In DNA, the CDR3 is TGTGCCAGCAGCGTATTGGAACAACCGAGCTCTGGGGCCAACGTCCTGACTTTC.

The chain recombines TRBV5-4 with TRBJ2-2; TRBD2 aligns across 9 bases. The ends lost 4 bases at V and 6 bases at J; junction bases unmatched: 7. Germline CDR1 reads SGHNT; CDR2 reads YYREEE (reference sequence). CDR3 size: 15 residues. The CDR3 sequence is CASSVAGGLSGELFF. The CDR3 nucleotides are TGTGCCAGCAGCGTGGCGGGGGGGCTTTCCGGGGAGCTGTTTTTT.